A single sample is the source of the 24 T cell receptor beta chains below, sequenced in a study of blood T cell repertoires in COVID-19. TCRdb keeps only in-frame clones here, not all; method: immunoSEQ multiplex PCR. The profile shows 270,000 or so clones, approximately 90% of them singletons. The sequenced material came from peripheral blood. The source is a woman aged 25 to 39 with active or convalescent COVID-19.

The table lists this clone with a few counts. J is TRBJ2-3 and V is TRBV19; D is possibly TRBD1 (5 bases). The CDR3 has 13 residues. Germline V gene lookup returns CDR1 LNHDA and CDR2 SQIVND (reference sequence). V gave up 5 bases and J gave up 5 bases, with 11 bases separating them. CDR3 in DNA: TGTGCCAGTAGTTTGGGGCTTGTAGATACGCAGTATTTT. As protein: CASSLGLVDTQYF.

The V gene is TRBV24-1, the J gene TRBJ2-1; D not resolved. Germline V gene data show CDR1 as KGHDR and CDR2 as SFDVKD. V lost 0 bases and J 9 bases, leaving 2 bases between the germline ends. The CDR3 consists of 11 residues. CDR3 nucleotide sequence: TGTGCCACCAGTGATTTGCGTGAGCAGTTCTTC. Encoded protein: CATSDLREQFF.

This chain uses TRBV7-2 with TRBJ2-5, with D tentatively TRBD1 (5 bases). The germline V gene has CDR1 SGHTA and CDR2 FQGNSA. Trimming took off 5 bases at V and 7 bases at J, with 17 bases between the two ends. CDR3 length equals 14 residues. The CDR3 reads CASSPNQGWGTQYF. The DNA for the CDR3 is TGTGCCAGCAGCCCAAATCAGGGTTGGGGGACCCAGTACTTC.

The V gene is TRBV30, the J gene TRBJ1-1; D is unclear. This CDR3 spans 16 amino acids. The V end was cut by 8 bases, the J end by 4 bases, with 26 bases between. Germline assignment: CDR1 GTSNPN and CDR2 SVGIG (reference sequence). This chain's CDR3 is CAGSGGDRIGGTEAFF. The DNA of the CDR3 is TGTGCCGGATCCGGCGGGGATCGGATTGGTGGCACTGAAGCTTTCTTT. Based on the CDR3 plus reference TRBV30 and TRBJ1-1, the full variable domain is SQTIHQWPATLVQPVGSPLSLECTVEGTSNPNLYWYRQAAGRGLQLLFYSVGIGQISSEVPQNLSASRPQDRQFILSSKKLLLSDSGFYLCAGSGGDRIGGTEAFFGQGTRLTVV.

The chain recombines TRBV7-2 with TRBJ2-3; 7 nucleotides agree with TRBD1. The CDR3 has 16 residues. The V and J ends lost 2 bases and 5 bases, in that order; junction bases with no gene match: 10. Germline CDR1 and CDR2: SGHTA and FQGNSA. CDR3 bases: TGTGCCAGCAGCTTAAGGGGCCCGACAGGGAGAGATACGCAGTATTTT. Its translation: CASSLRGPTGRDTQYF.

This sequence joins TRBV21-1 and TRBJ1-5; TRBD1, the D gene given by the table, was not confirmed from the DNA. TRBV21-1 is recorded as a pseudogene. The CDR3 runs 15 residues. The CDR3 region has the DNA TGTGCCAGCTTACAAAGACAGGAAACTTATCAGCCCCAGCATTTT. It is translated as CASLQRQETYQPQHF.

The table lists this clone with a count of one. The chain's CDR3 is CASSPWSSFNEKLFF. For the CDR3, the DNA is TGTGCCAGCAGCCCCTGGAGCAGTTTCAATGAAAAACTGTTTTTT. V usage is TRBV7-9 and J usage is TRBJ1-4; no firm D call. The ends were cut back, 5 bases at V and 5 bases at J, with 15 bases in the middle. The germline gives CDR1 SEHNR, CDR2 FQNEAQ (reference sequence). This CDR3 comprises 15 residues.

The genes are TRBV3-1 (or the pseudogene TRBV3-2) and TRBJ2-5, with 9 positions matching TRBD2. Germline V CDR1 and CDR2: LGHDT, YNNKEL (reference sequence). The ends lost 5 bases at V and 5 bases at J; junction bases unmatched: 15. This CDR3 is 17 amino acids long. The CDR3 loop is CASSSYGTSGRGETQYF. As DNA, the CDR3 is TGTGCCAGCAGCTCCTACGGCACTAGCGGGCGAGGCGAGACCCAGTACTTC.

The V and J genes are TRBV5-1 and TRBJ1-1; TRBD1 agrees at 7 bases. CDR1 and CDR2 (germline): SGHRS, YFSETQ. This CDR3 contains 15 residues. J lost 5 bases, V lost 2 bases, and 9 bases had no gene match. The chain's CDR3 is CASSFVEGAGTEAFF. The CDR3 bases are TGCGCCAGCAGCTTCGTGGAGGGGGCTGGGACTGAAGCTTTCTTT.

This chain uses TRBV20-1 with TRBJ1-3, with a tentative D call TRBD1 (6 bases). The ends were cut back, 3 bases at V and 4 bases at J, with 13 bases in the middle. CDR1 and CDR2 from the germline V gene are DFQATT and SNEGSKA (reference sequence). The CDR3 contains 14 residues. CDR3 coding DNA: TGCAGTGCTAGTGGAGGGGGAGCGGGAAACACCATATATTTT. Protein: CSASGGGAGNTIYF.

The chain recombines TRBV4-3 with TRBJ2-7, with D possibly being TRBD1 (6 bases). Germline V gene sequence: CDR1 LGHNA, CDR2 YSLEER. Trimming removed 0 bases from V and 3 bases from J, with 12 bases in between. This CDR3 spans 15 amino acids. The CDR3 DNA reads TGCGCCAGCAGCCAAGAAGCTCAGGGGCGCTACGAGCAGTACTTC. Amino acid sequence: CASSQEAQGRYEQYF.

The chain carries TRBV5-6 and TRBJ2-7, with TRBD2 as a possible D gene (5 bases). The CDR3 consists of 16 residues. Germline-derived CDR1 and CDR2 are SGHDT and YYEEEE. Deletions cut 0 bases from V and 3 bases from J, with 16 bases between. The CDR3 sequence: CASSLEVRGPIYEQYF. CDR3 nucleotides: TGTGCCAGCAGCTTGGAGGTCCGAGGGCCAATCTACGAGCAGTACTTC.

This CDR3 is CASSLAPSGGAQDEQFF. The CDR3 DNA follows: TGCGCCAGCAGCTTGGCGCCTAGCGGGGGGGCTCAGGATGAGCAGTTCTTC. This chain joins TRBV5-1 and TRBJ2-1, with 12 nucleotides matching TRBD2. Germline loops: CDR1 SGHRS, CDR2 YFSETQ. This CDR3 is built from 17 residues. The J segment lost 8 bases and the V segment lost 0 bases, leaving 9 bases of the junction unmatched.

The chain couples TRBV18 to TRBJ1-2; D remains unclear. There are 13 residues in the CDR3. Germline CDR1 and CDR2: KGHSH and LQKENI. V was pared by 6 bases and J by 6 bases, with 14 bases between. CDR3 residues: CASSPQEGNGYTF. DNA of the CDR3: TGTGCCAGCTCCCCCCAGGAGGGTAATGGCTACACCTTC.

CDR3 DNA sequence: TGTGCCAGTACCCCCCTATCGGGTGCCGAGCTTTATGGCTACACCTTC. The encoded protein is CASTPLSGAELYGYTF. V usage is TRBV19 and J usage is TRBJ1-2; the D is unclear. The ends were cut back, 7 bases at V and 5 bases at J, with 23 bases in the middle. There are 16 residues in the CDR3. Germline values: CDR1 LNHDA, CDR2 SQIVND (reference sequence).

The chain recombines TRBV6-5 with TRBJ2-7; 7 bases line up with TRBD1. J was trimmed by 0 bases and V by 8 bases; bases with no gene match: 7. Germline V gene sequence: CDR1 MNHEY, CDR2 SVGAGI. There are 14 residues in the CDR3. CDR3 DNA sequence: TGTGCCAGCGACCACAGACAGGGCTCCTACGAGCAGTACTTC. Translation: CASDHRQGSYEQYF.

The gene calls are TRBV20-1 and TRBJ1-2; D remains ambiguous. Between the trimmed V and J ends, which lost 6 bases and 7 bases, there was a span of 12 bases. CDR3 length: 11 residues. Germline lookup yields CDR1 DFQATT and CDR2 SNEGSKA (reference sequence). CDR3 sequence: CSATRGVGYTF. The CDR3 DNA follows: TGCAGTGCCACCCGGGGTGTTGGCTACACCTTC.

As regards this clone: Different DNA sequences within this sample yield the same CDR3. The chain employs TRBV6-5 and TRBJ1-1; TRBD1 might be the D (5 bases). CDR1 MNHEY and CDR2 SVGAGI come from the germline V gene. V gave up 0 bases and J gave up 1 base, with 6 bases separating them. The CDR3 runs to 14 residues. The chain's CDR3 is CASSYSGGNTEAFF. The DNA for the CDR3 is TGTGCCAGCAGTTACTCGGGGGGGAACACTGAAGCTTTCTTT.

This rearrangement joins TRBV6-5 to TRBJ2-3, with 11 bases identical to TRBD2. V shed 7 bases and J 3 bases; nucleotides not matched to a gene: 3. CDR1 is MNHEY, CDR2 SVGAGI, per germline. The CDR3 has 14 residues. The chain's CDR3 is CASTLAGGTDTQYF. In DNA form, the CDR3 reads TGTGCCAGCACTCTAGCGGGGGGTACAGATACGCAGTATTTT.

DNA of the CDR3: TGTGCCAGCAGCTTAGACAGGGTTTGGGAGCAGTACTTC. Protein sequence: CASSLDRVWEQYF. The rearrangement uses TRBV11-2 and TRBJ2-7; maybe TRBD1 (5 bases). This CDR3 comprises 13 residues. Trimming cost V 0 bases and J 7 bases, with 10 bases left between them. The germline CDR1 and CDR2 sequences are SGHAT and FQNNGV. The whole variable domain, remainder taken from reference TRBV11-2 and TRBJ2-7, is EAGVAQSPRYKIIEKRQSVAFWCNPISGHATLYWYQQILGQGPKLLIQFQNNGVVDDSQLPKDRFSAERLKGVDSTLKIQPAKLEDSAVYLCASSLDRVWEQYFGPGTRLTVT.

A remark on this clone: The same CDR3 is also encoded by other DNA sequences in this sample. CDR3 nucleotides: TGTGCCAGCAGCGCGGGGACAGGTGGTCAGCCCCAGCATTTT. Translation gives CASSAGTGGQPQHF. The J gene is TRBJ1-5, the V gene TRBV9, with 8 bases aligning to TRBD1. Germline lookup yields CDR1 SGDLS and CDR2 YYNGEE. The CDR3 has 14 amino acids. Trimming removed 3 bases from V and 6 bases from J; junction bases left unmatched: 5.

The chain links TRBV7-2 to TRBJ2-3; 8 bases line up with TRBD2. The V and J ends lost 2 bases and 6 bases, in that order; junction bases with no gene match: 7. The CDR3 runs to 15 residues. Germline V gene lookup returns CDR1 SGHTA and CDR2 FQGNSA. The CDR3 region is CASSLTGGNADTQYF. The CDR3 coding sequence is TGTGCCAGCAGCTTAACGGGGGGGAATGCGGATACGCAGTATTTT.

V and J are TRBV6-6 and TRBJ2-5; TRBD2 agrees at 7 bases. Germline CDR1 MNHNY, CDR2 SVGAGI (reference sequence). This CDR3 region has 11 residues. With 2 bases clipped from V and 10 bases from J, the junction kept 1 base outside the gene matches. For the CDR3, the DNA is TGTGCCAGCAGTTACGGGGGGGTCCAGTACTTC. Translating gives CASSYGGVQYF.

The chain carries TRBV14 and TRBJ1-2; D not certain. Germline values: CDR1 SGHDN, CDR2 FVKESK. This CDR3 has 13 residues. V gave up 4 bases and J gave up 2 bases, with 8 bases separating them. This CDR3 is CASSPQINYGYTF. Here the CDR3 DNA reads TGTGCCAGCAGCCCACAGATAAACTATGGCTACACCTTC. The variable domain in full, with the rest retrieved from reference TRBV14 and TRBJ1-2, is EAGVTQFPSHSVIEKGQTVTLRCDPISGHDNLYWYRRVMGKEIKFLLHFVKESKQDESGMPNNRFLAERTGGTYSTLKVQPAELEDSGVYFCASSPQINYGYTFGSGTRLTVV.